The rows below give T cell receptor beta chains drawn from one sample of a study of blood T cell repertoires in COVID-19. Clones were read by immunoSEQ multiplex PCR, and TCRdb kept only the in-frame ones, dropping some. This table has 200,000 to 250,000 clones, about four fifths appearing once. The sequenced sample consisted of PBMCs or T cells enriched from blood (not recorded which). Every receptor here comes from a woman aged 50 to 60 with acute COVID-19. CDR3s include the opening cysteine and the closing phenylalanine or tryptophan.

TRBV19,18,CASSIPQLTGGRTLNAFF
TRBV10-3,13,CAISEGAAGELFF
TRBV5-4,16,CASSSDQGAAVYGYTF
TRBV28,16,CASNTGGARGLETQYF
TRBV7-9,14,CASSLQGSNSPLHF
TRBV7-9,13,CASTETYNSPLHF
TRBV3-1/TRBV3-2,18,CASSQADSSGSGQETQYF
TRBV29-1,15,CSVVGGATNTGELFF
TRBV5-1,14,CASSLGQGKEKLFF
TRBV5-1,15,CASSLAGLDNSPLHF
TRBV28,15,CASSGADITNEKLFF
TRBV6-5,16,CASSSDSRSGANVLTF
TRBV5-6,13,CASRREMNSPLHF
TRBV7-9,14,CASSSLLGTTEAFF